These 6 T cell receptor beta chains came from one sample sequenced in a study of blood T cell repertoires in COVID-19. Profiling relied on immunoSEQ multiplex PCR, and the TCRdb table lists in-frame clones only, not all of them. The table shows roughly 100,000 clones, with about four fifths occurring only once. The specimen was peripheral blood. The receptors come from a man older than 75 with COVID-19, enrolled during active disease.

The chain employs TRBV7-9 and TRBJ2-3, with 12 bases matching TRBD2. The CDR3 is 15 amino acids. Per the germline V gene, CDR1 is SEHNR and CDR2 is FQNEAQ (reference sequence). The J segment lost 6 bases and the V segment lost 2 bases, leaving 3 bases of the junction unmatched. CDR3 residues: CASSLLAGGMDTQYF. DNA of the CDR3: TGTGCCAGCAGCTTACTAGCGGGGGGGATGGATACGCAGTATTTT.

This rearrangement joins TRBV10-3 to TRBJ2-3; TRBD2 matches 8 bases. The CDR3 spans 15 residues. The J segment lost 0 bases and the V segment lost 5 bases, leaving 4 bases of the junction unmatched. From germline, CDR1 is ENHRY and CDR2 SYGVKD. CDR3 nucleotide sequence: TGTGCCATCAGTCTAGCGGGTTCTAGCACAGATACGCAGTATTTT. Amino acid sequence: CAISLAGSSTDTQYF.

CDR3 in DNA: TGCGCCAGCAGCCAAGAGGTAGATCAGCCCCAGCATTTT. Protein: CASSQEVDQPQHF. J is TRBJ1-5 and V is TRBV4-3; no clear D. V dropped 0 bases and J dropped 5 bases, with 5 bases sitting between them. Germline V lookup: CDR1 LGHNA, CDR2 YSLEER. The CDR3 has 13 amino acids.

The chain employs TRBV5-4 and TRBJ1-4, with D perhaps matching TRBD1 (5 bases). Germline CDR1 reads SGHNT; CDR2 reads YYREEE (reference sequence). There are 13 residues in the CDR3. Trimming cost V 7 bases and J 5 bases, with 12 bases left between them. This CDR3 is CASQLRGNEKLFF. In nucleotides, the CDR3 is TGTGCCAGCCAACTGCGGGGGAATGAAAAACTGTTTTTT.

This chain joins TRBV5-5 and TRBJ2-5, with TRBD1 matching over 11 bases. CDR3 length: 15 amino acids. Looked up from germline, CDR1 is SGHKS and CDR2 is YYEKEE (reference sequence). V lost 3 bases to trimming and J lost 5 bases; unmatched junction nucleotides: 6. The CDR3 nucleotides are TGTGCCAGCAGCTCGGGACAGGGGGTTTGGGAGACCCAGTACTTC. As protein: CASSSGQGVWETQYF.

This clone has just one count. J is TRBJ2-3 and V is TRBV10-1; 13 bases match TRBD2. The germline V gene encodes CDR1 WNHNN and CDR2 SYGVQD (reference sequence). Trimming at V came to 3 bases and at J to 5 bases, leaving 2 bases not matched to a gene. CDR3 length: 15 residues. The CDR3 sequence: CASSDTSGGVDTQYF. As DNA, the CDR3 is TGCGCCAGCAGTGATACTAGCGGGGGGGTAGATACGCAGTATTTT.